The clone carrying this T cell receptor (beta chain) was detected a few times. Antigen specificity is unknown. The record originates from a study of blood T cells in healthy people across ages. The germline CDR1 and CDR2 sequences are MGHRA and YSYEKL. The CDR3 contains 15 residues. V dropped 3 bases and J dropped 3 bases, with 12 bases sitting between them. Study results and limitations: The long-lived group displayed more naive CD4+ cells, plus higher diversity, than the aged donors did. Roughly linearly, TCR beta diversity per million T cells fell as age increased. Unknown CMV status may confound age-related changes in expanded clones.

The use of a sample-barcoded 5' primer and a J-beta primer mix characterized a second PCR of roughly 7 to 11 cycles. TCRdb re-derived calls from the 5' RACE reads in MiXCR, one entry per CDR3 protein. The table includes about 780,000 distinct CDR3 sequences, around 25% detected once. The sample also formed part of further work on T cells of mothers and their children.

Sequenced material: blood. The TCR sequence derives from a boy aged 10-17 years in good health. This sequence joins TRBV4-1 and TRBJ1-5; D ambiguous. CDR3 residues: CASSQTSNDNQPQHF. The CDR3 nucleotides read TGCGCCAGCAGCCAGACAAGTAACGACAATCAGCCCCAGCATTTT.